These T cell receptor beta chains were read from a single sample in a study of T-cell memory formation after mild COVID-19. TCRdb itself ran the 5' RACE reads through MiXCR, one entry per CDR3 protein. The sample shows around 300,000 distinct CDR3 sequences, roughly 15% of them seen only once. What was sequenced was PBMCs or a T cell subset sorted from them (not recorded which). The source is a man aged 18 to 29 who had mild COVID-19 (a few samples of this study predate the infection). Cell type and time point are not known. The CDR3 runs from the conserved cysteine through the conserved F or W. A D gene is named only where the DNA matches it firmly. Rows give clone size only sometimes, using once, few, many, or a class for an expanded clone.

v_call,d_call,clone_size,j_call,cdr3_aa,cdr3_nt
TRBV20-1,-,-,TRBJ2-3,CSARGGQRDTQYF,TGCAGTGCTAGGGGTGGCCAGAGGGATACGCAGTATTTT
TRBV20-1,-,-,TRBJ1-6,CSAREGSPLHF,TGCAGTGCTAGAGAAGGATCACCCCTCCACTTT
TRBV12-3/TRBV12-4,-,few,TRBJ2-1,CASRPVRSSYNEQFF,TGTGCCAGCAGGCCGGTCAGGAGCTCCTACAATGAGCAGTTCTTC
TRBV28,-,-,TRBJ2-2,CASSLWQDNTGELFF,TGTGCCAGCAGTTTGTGGCAGGACAACACCGGGGAGCTGTTTTTT
TRBV7-2,-,many,TRBJ2-3,CASSLEATTDTQYF,TGTGCCAGCAGCTTAGAAGCCACCACAGATACGCAGTATTTT
TRBV14,-,few,TRBJ1-1,CASSRAAYRMNTEAFF,TGTGCCAGCAGCCGGGCTGCATACCGTATGAACACTGAAGCTTTCTTT
TRBV4-1,-,-,TRBJ2-1,CASSPQRNRGGFF,TGCGCCAGCAGCCCCCAGAGGAACAGGGGGGGGTTCTTC
TRBV11-2,-,few,TRBJ2-7,CASSSRHEQYF,TGTGCCAGCAGCTCGCGCCACGAGCAGTACTTC
TRBV12-3/TRBV12-4,-,few,TRBJ1-1,CASSKADRTNTEAFF,TGTGCCAGCAGCAAGGCTGACAGAACAAACACTGAAGCTTTCTTT
TRBV4-1,TRBD1,-,TRBJ1-2,CASSHPIGGQGTYGYTF,TGCGCCAGCAGCCACCCAATCGGGGGACAGGGTACCTATGGCTACACCTTC
TRBV5-5,-,-,TRBJ2-1,CASSLQPRYENEQFF,TGTGCCAGCAGCTTACAGCCCAGATACGAAAATGAGCAGTTCTTC
TRBV24-1,TRBD2,-,TRBJ2-3,CATSDFPGGGADTQYF,TGTGCCACCAGTGATTTCCCGGGAGGCGGAGCAGATACGCAGTATTTT
TRBV5-1,-,-,TRBJ2-1,CASSLGSVQAGNEQFF,TGCGCCAGCAGCTTGGGTTCCGTACAGGCGGGAAATGAGCAGTTCTTC
TRBV12-3/TRBV12-4,TRBD1,few,TRBJ2-1,CASSLRTGDVGEQFF,TGTGCCAGCAGTTTAAGGACAGGGGATGTAGGGGAGCAGTTCTTC
TRBV7-2,TRBD2,few,TRBJ2-6,CASSRTSGAGANVLTF,TGTGCCAGCAGCAGGACTAGCGGGGCTGGGGCCAACGTCCTGACTTTC
TRBV27,TRBD2,-,TRBJ2-5,CASSPTSVGTQYF,TGTGCCAGCAGTCCTACTAGCGTCGGGACCCAGTACTTC
TRBV7-9,-,many,TRBJ2-1,CASSQTSGEQFF,TGTGCCAGCAGCCAAACCTCGGGAGAGCAGTTCTTC
TRBV6-5,-,few,TRBJ1-2,CATMPGHGYTF,TGTGCCACAATGCCGGGGCATGGCTACACCTTC
TRBV6-2/TRBV6-3,TRBD1,few,TRBJ1-5,CASKGPGQGNQPQHF,TGTGCCAGCAAGGGACCGGGACAGGGAAATCAGCCCCAGCATTTT
TRBV19,-,-,TRBJ1-1,CASGNRNTEAFF,TGTGCCAGTGGGAACAGGAACACTGAAGCTTTCTTT